Described below is a single T cell receptor (beta chain) sequence and its context. This entry is derived from a study of blood T cell repertoires in COVID-19. Turning to the study itself: Researchers got acute and convalescent COVID-19 samples from the United States, Italy and Spain. T cells, B-cell-depleted T cells, or PBMCs supplied cDNA or gDNA.

In the original workflow: How many nucleated cells were present was estimated from reference gene primer amplification. The repertoire was sequenced with immunoSEQ multiplex PCR; TCRdb's copy has only in-frame clones and lacks some. V, J and clone size are taken as reported in that table, and D and trimming were inferred from the DNA itself. Counted here are hundreds of thousands of clones, over 70% occurring once; the ten biggest clones make up approximately 1.4%. Germline V gene sequence: CDR1 SGHDT, CDR2 YYEEEE. The CDR3 covers 14 residues. Trimming pared 5 bases from V and 0 bases from J, leaving 11 bases between.

This TCR was sampled from a woman between 40 and 50 years old who had recovered from COVID-19. Sequencing was done on a sample of peripheral blood. V usage is TRBV5-6 and J usage is TRBJ1-2, with D tentatively TRBD1 (6 bases). The CDR3 sequence: CASRPDRTNYGYTF. CDR3 coding DNA: TGTGCCAGCAGACCAGACAGGACTAACTATGGCTACACCTTC.